The source of this T cell receptor (beta chain) is a study of identical twins. General observations from the study: Fewer insertions characterized abundant cord blood beta clonotypes, whereas memory repertoires showed none. Weaker excess twin sharing was observed in beta out-of-frame sequences. Monozygotic twin pairs showed more out-of-frame TCR alpha sharing than models estimated.

The authors used template switching to add a universal primer site and gave cDNA unique molecular identifiers. A single record per CDR3 protein comes from TCRdb applying MiXCR to the 5' RACE reads. This sample has 750,000 to 950,000 distinct CDR3 sequences, with 9% to 15% found just once. This CDR3 is built from 16 residues. The V end lost 0 bases, the J end lost 3 bases, and 13 bases lay between the germline ends. Germline lookup yields CDR1 SGHDT and CDR2 YYEEEE. This clonotype was counted many times. The antigen is not known. Separately, the same data were catalogued under a study of yellow fever vaccine responses in identical twins.

Sequenced: PBMCs. V is TRBV5-6 and J is TRBJ2-1, with a weak D call TRBD2 (7 bases). The TCR originated in a woman in her late teens or twenties in good health. CDR3: CASSLAGGQLYNEQFF. The CDR3 region has the DNA TGTGCCAGCAGCTTGGCGGGGGGCCAACTCTACAATGAGCAGTTCTTC.